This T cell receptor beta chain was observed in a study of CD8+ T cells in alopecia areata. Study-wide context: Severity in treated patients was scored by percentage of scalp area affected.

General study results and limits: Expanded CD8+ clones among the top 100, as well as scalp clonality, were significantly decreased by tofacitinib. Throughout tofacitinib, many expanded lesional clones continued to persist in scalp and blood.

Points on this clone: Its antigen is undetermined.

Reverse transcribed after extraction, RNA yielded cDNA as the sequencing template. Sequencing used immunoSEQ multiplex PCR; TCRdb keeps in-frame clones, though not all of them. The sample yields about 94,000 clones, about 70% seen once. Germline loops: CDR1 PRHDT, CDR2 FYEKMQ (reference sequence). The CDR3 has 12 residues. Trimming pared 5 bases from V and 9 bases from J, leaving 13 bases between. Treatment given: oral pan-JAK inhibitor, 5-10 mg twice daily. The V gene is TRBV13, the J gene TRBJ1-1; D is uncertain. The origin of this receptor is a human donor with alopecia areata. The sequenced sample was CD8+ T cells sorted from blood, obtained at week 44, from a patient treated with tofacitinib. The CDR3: CASSPTRDQAFF. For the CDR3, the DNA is TGTGCCAGCAGCCCAACAAGGGATCAAGCTTTCTTT.